Listed below are T cell receptor beta chains from one sample, sequenced in a study of early T cells in non-severe SARS-CoV-2 infection. TCRdb itself ran the 5' RACE reads through MiXCR, one entry per CDR3 protein. The sample carries around 44,000 distinct CDR3 sequences, around 9.1% recorded once. The sequencing sample was made of whole blood. The receptors shown here come from an adult who was a healthcare worker with PCR-confirmed SARS-CoV-2 infection or an uninfected control (not recorded which). The CDR3 runs from the conserved cysteine through the conserved F or W. Fields, in order: clone size, D gene, V gene, J gene, CDR3 protein, CDR3 DNA. The D gene is left open where the match is weak. Part of the rows lack a size; the others show once, few, many or a class for expanded clones.

abundance: medium-sized
d_gene: TRBD2
v_gene: TRBV11-2
j_gene: TRBJ2-1
CDR3aa: CASSRWTSAGNEQFF
CDR3nt: TGTGCCAGCAGTCGATGGACTAGCGCAGGCAATGAGCAGTTCTTC

abundance: many
d_gene: .
v_gene: TRBV12-3/TRBV12-4
j_gene: TRBJ1-1
CDR3aa: CASSSPGVNTEAFF
CDR3nt: TGTGCCAGCAGTTCTCCCGGGGTGAACACTGAAGCTTTCTTT

abundance: .
d_gene: .
v_gene: TRBV7-6
j_gene: TRBJ2-7
CDR3aa: CASSFPGEVEQYF
CDR3nt: TGTGCCAGCAGCTTTCCGGGCGAGGTCGAGCAGTACTTC

abundance: many
d_gene: TRBD1
v_gene: TRBV19
j_gene: TRBJ1-2
CDR3aa: CASTLTGSGSRYGYTF
CDR3nt: TGTGCCAGTACCCTGACAGGGTCGGGATCCCGCTATGGCTACACCTTC

abundance: .
d_gene: .
v_gene: TRBV4-1
j_gene: TRBJ2-7
CDR3aa: CASSLDRLNEQYF
CDR3nt: TGCGCCAGCAGCCTCGACAGGTTAAACGAGCAGTACTTC

abundance: many
d_gene: TRBD1
v_gene: TRBV7-2
j_gene: TRBJ1-2
CDR3aa: CASSFKGQVDSGYTF
CDR3nt: TGTGCCAGCAGTTTTAAGGGACAGGTTGATTCCGGCTACACCTTC

abundance: .
d_gene: TRBD1
v_gene: TRBV5-5
j_gene: TRBJ2-3
CDR3aa: CASSLGQGAATDTQYF
CDR3nt: TGTGCCAGCAGCTTGGGACAGGGGGCCGCGACAGATACGCAGTATTTT

abundance: few
d_gene: TRBD2
v_gene: TRBV5-1
j_gene: TRBJ2-3
CDR3aa: CASSSRTSDNTDTQYF
CDR3nt: TGCGCCAGCAGCTCGCGGACTAGCGATAACACAGATACGCAGTATTTT

abundance: .
d_gene: .
v_gene: TRBV7-2
j_gene: TRBJ2-3
CDR3aa: CASSLALVRGASPDTQYF
CDR3nt: TGTGCCAGCAGCTTAGCGCTTGTCAGGGGCGCATCCCCAGATACGCAGTATTTT

abundance: few
d_gene: .
v_gene: TRBV21-1
j_gene: TRBJ1-2
CDR3aa: CASTPDRGDLYGYTF
CDR3nt: TGTGCCAGCACCCCAGACAGGGGAGACCTCTATGGCTACACCTTC

abundance: few
d_gene: .
v_gene: TRBV28
j_gene: TRBJ2-3
CDR3aa: CASRRHRGPDTDTQYF
CDR3nt: TGTGCCAGCAGACGACATAGGGGCCCAGACACAGATACGCAGTATTTT

abundance: many
d_gene: .
v_gene: TRBV20-1
j_gene: TRBJ2-1
CDR3aa: CSASIPPEYNEQFF
CDR3nt: TGCAGTGCTAGTATTCCCCCCGAATACAATGAGCAGTTCTTC

abundance: few
d_gene: .
v_gene: TRBV27
j_gene: TRBJ2-7
CDR3aa: CASSPRRNEQYF
CDR3nt: TGTGCCAGCAGCCCCAGACGGAACGAGCAGTACTTC

abundance: many
d_gene: TRBD2
v_gene: TRBV11-2
j_gene: TRBJ2-3
CDR3aa: CASSSLLAGVGDTQYF
CDR3nt: TGTGCCAGCAGCTCACTACTAGCGGGAGTAGGAGATACGCAGTATTTT

abundance: .
d_gene: .
v_gene: TRBV28
j_gene: TRBJ1-1
CDR3aa: CASSLLGRTEAFF
CDR3nt: TGTGCCAGCAGTTTATTGGGCAGGACTGAAGCTTTCTTT

abundance: many
d_gene: TRBD2
v_gene: TRBV6-6
j_gene: TRBJ2-3
CDR3aa: CASSYWASGSTDTQYF
CDR3nt: TGTGCCAGCAGTTACTGGGCTAGCGGGAGCACAGATACGCAGTATTTT

abundance: few
d_gene: .
v_gene: TRBV28
j_gene: TRBJ1-5
CDR3aa: CANQGPNQPQHF
CDR3nt: TGTGCCAACCAGGGGCCAAATCAGCCCCAGCATTTT

abundance: .
d_gene: .
v_gene: TRBV5-4
j_gene: TRBJ2-2
CDR3aa: CASSPVPTGELFF
CDR3nt: TGTGCCAGCAGCCCCGTCCCCACCGGGGAGCTGTTTTTT

abundance: .
d_gene: TRBD2
v_gene: TRBV9
j_gene: TRBJ2-5
CDR3aa: CASSPGGLAVQETQYF
CDR3nt: TGTGCCAGCAGCCCAGGGGGACTAGCGGTCCAAGAGACCCAGTACTTC

abundance: many
d_gene: TRBD2
v_gene: TRBV7-7
j_gene: TRBJ2-5
CDR3aa: CASSQTGGASVETQYF
CDR3nt: TGTGCCAGCAGCCAAACCGGGGGGGCCTCGGTGGAGACCCAGTACTTC

abundance: few
d_gene: .
v_gene: TRBV28
j_gene: TRBJ2-3
CDR3aa: CASSFPAEGSGTDTQYF
CDR3nt: TGTGCCAGCAGTTTCCCCGCTGAGGGGAGCGGCACAGATACGCAGTATTTT

abundance: many
d_gene: .
v_gene: TRBV12-3/TRBV12-4
j_gene: TRBJ2-1
CDR3aa: CASSPARSLNEQFF
CDR3nt: TGTGCCAGCAGTCCCGCCCGGAGCCTCAATGAGCAGTTCTTC

abundance: few
d_gene: .
v_gene: TRBV30
j_gene: TRBJ2-7
CDR3aa: CAWSSVKRFGVRSYEQYF
CDR3nt: TGTGCCTGGAGCAGCGTCAAACGTTTCGGGGTCCGGTCCTACGAGCAGTACTTC

abundance: many
d_gene: .
v_gene: TRBV5-6
j_gene: TRBJ2-7
CDR3aa: CASSLDPGQGSYEQYF
CDR3nt: TGTGCCAGCAGCTTGGATCCGGGACAAGGCTCCTACGAGCAGTACTTC

abundance: many
d_gene: TRBD1
v_gene: TRBV29-1
j_gene: TRBJ1-1
CDR3aa: CSVDTGGTEAFF
CDR3nt: TGCAGCGTTGATACAGGGGGGACTGAAGCTTTCTTT

abundance: few
d_gene: .
v_gene: TRBV7-9
j_gene: TRBJ1-2
CDR3aa: CASSLDSPLYSGYTF
CDR3nt: TGTGCCAGCAGCTTGGACAGCCCCTTGTATTCTGGCTACACCTTC

abundance: few
d_gene: .
v_gene: TRBV29-1
j_gene: TRBJ2-3
CDR3aa: CSAEVAPDTQYF
CDR3nt: TGCAGCGCCGAGGTGGCTCCAGATACGCAGTATTTT

abundance: many
d_gene: TRBD2
v_gene: TRBV12-3/TRBV12-4
j_gene: TRBJ2-3
CDR3aa: CASSERGRADTQYF
CDR3nt: TGTGCCAGCAGTGAGCGGGGTCGAGCAGATACGCAGTATTTT

abundance: .
d_gene: .
v_gene: TRBV10-1
j_gene: TRBJ2-1
CDR3aa: CASSENAYNEQFF
CDR3nt: TGCGCCAGCAGTGAGAATGCCTACAATGAGCAGTTCTTC

abundance: few
d_gene: .
v_gene: TRBV3-1
j_gene: TRBJ2-7
CDR3aa: CASSQVKWEQYF
CDR3nt: TGTGCCAGCAGCCAAGTTAAGTGGGAGCAGTACTTC

abundance: many
d_gene: TRBD2
v_gene: TRBV28
j_gene: TRBJ2-1
CDR3aa: CASRPLPGLAGGWEQFF
CDR3nt: TGTGCCAGCAGACCACTCCCCGGACTAGCGGGAGGCTGGGAGCAGTTCTTC

abundance: .
d_gene: TRBD1
v_gene: TRBV4-1
j_gene: TRBJ1-1
CDR3aa: CASSVGQGDTEAFF
CDR3nt: TGCGCCAGCAGCGTGGGACAGGGGGACACTGAAGCTTTCTTT

abundance: .
d_gene: .
v_gene: TRBV11-2
j_gene: TRBJ1-2
CDR3aa: CASSLVPSGAVGYTF
CDR3nt: TGTGCCAGCAGCTTAGTCCCATCGGGGGCTGTTGGCTACACCTTC

abundance: .
d_gene: .
v_gene: TRBV30
j_gene: TRBJ2-1
CDR3aa: CAWSKAGRSYNEQFF
CDR3nt: TGTGCCTGGAGTAAGGCGGGTCGCTCCTACAATGAGCAGTTCTTC

abundance: .
d_gene: .
v_gene: TRBV12-3/TRBV12-4
j_gene: TRBJ2-7
CDR3aa: CASRSTPGQGEQYF
CDR3nt: TGTGCCAGCAGGTCAACCCCGGGCCAGGGCGAGCAGTACTTC

abundance: many
d_gene: TRBD1
v_gene: TRBV15
j_gene: TRBJ2-2
CDR3aa: CATSRGQGIARTGELFF
CDR3nt: TGTGCCACCAGCAGAGGACAGGGAATAGCCCGAACCGGGGAGCTGTTTTTT

abundance: .
d_gene: .
v_gene: TRBV12-3/TRBV12-4
j_gene: TRBJ1-2
CDR3aa: CASSIGQPLYGYTF
CDR3nt: TGTGCCAGCAGCATAGGACAGCCTCTCTATGGCTACACCTTC

abundance: many
d_gene: .
v_gene: TRBV5-1
j_gene: TRBJ2-5
CDR3aa: CASSLRPQETQYF
CDR3nt: TGCGCCAGCAGCTTGAGACCCCAAGAGACCCAGTACTTC

abundance: .
d_gene: .
v_gene: TRBV18
j_gene: TRBJ2-3
CDR3aa: CASSPRDTQYF
CDR3nt: TGTGCCAGCTCACCAAGAGATACGCAGTATTTT

abundance: .
d_gene: TRBD2
v_gene: TRBV15
j_gene: TRBJ2-1
CDR3aa: CATSIGLAVYNEQFF
CDR3nt: TGTGCCACCAGCATCGGACTAGCGGTCTACAATGAGCAGTTCTTC

abundance: .
d_gene: .
v_gene: TRBV7-9
j_gene: TRBJ2-5
CDR3aa: CASSYLGGGETQYF
CDR3nt: TGTGCCAGCAGCTATCTAGGGGGAGGAGAGACCCAGTACTTC

abundance: many
d_gene: .
v_gene: TRBV12-3/TRBV12-4
j_gene: TRBJ1-6
CDR3aa: CASSWGPNSPLHF
CDR3nt: TGTGCCAGCAGTTGGGGGCCCAATTCACCCCTCCACTTT

abundance: few
d_gene: TRBD1
v_gene: TRBV5-4
j_gene: TRBJ1-4
CDR3aa: CASSFSGGGEKLFF
CDR3nt: TGTGCCAGCAGCTTTTCAGGGGGAGGTGAAAAACTGTTTTTT

abundance: many
d_gene: .
v_gene: TRBV12-3/TRBV12-4
j_gene: TRBJ2-2
CDR3aa: CASSPGTLNTGELFF
CDR3nt: TGTGCCAGCAGTCCCGGGACACTCAACACCGGGGAGCTGTTTTTT

abundance: many
d_gene: .
v_gene: TRBV2
j_gene: TRBJ2-1
CDR3aa: CASSELLAAGEQFF
CDR3nt: TGTGCCAGCAGTGAACTTCTGGCGGCGGGGGAGCAGTTCTTC

abundance: .
d_gene: .
v_gene: TRBV7-9
j_gene: TRBJ2-5
CDR3aa: CASSSSQGLQETQYF
CDR3nt: TGTGCCAGCAGCTCCAGCCAGGGCCTCCAAGAGACCCAGTACTTC

abundance: once
d_gene: .
v_gene: TRBV9
j_gene: TRBJ1-1
CDR3aa: CASSTPGTEAFF
CDR3nt: TGTGCCAGCAGCACTCCAGGTACTGAAGCTTTCTTT

abundance: many
d_gene: TRBD2
v_gene: TRBV19
j_gene: TRBJ2-1
CDR3aa: CASSTLTSGTSLQFF
CDR3nt: TGTGCCAGTAGCACCCTCACTAGCGGGACATCTCTGCAGTTCTTC

abundance: few
d_gene: .
v_gene: TRBV19
j_gene: TRBJ1-1
CDR3aa: CASGEGNTEAFF
CDR3nt: TGTGCCAGTGGGGAGGGGAACACTGAAGCTTTCTTT